This T cell receptor (beta chain) was retrieved from a study of blood T cell repertoires in COVID-19. Overall study context: From T cells, B-cell-depleted T cells, or PBMCs came the material, which was cDNA or gDNA.

What the recovered Cohort 3 donors had was two negative PCRs, clearance, or symptom resolution. The CDR3 totals 15 residues. J was trimmed by 10 bases and V by 2 bases; bases with no gene match: 12. Germline V gene data show CDR1 as MNHEY and CDR2 as SVGAGI. TCRdb's table, derived via immunoSEQ multiplex PCR, lists solely in-frame clones and lacks some. The sample includes around 300,000 clones, 85% of them seen just once. V is TRBV6-5 and J is TRBJ1-1; 8 bases map to TRBD1. Sequenced input: PBMCs or T cells enriched from blood (not recorded which). The TCR originated in a woman in her 50s who had recovered from COVID-19. The CDR3 here is CASSYADRGFRGAFF. In DNA, the CDR3 is TGTGCCAGCAGTTACGCCGACAGGGGCTTTCGGGGAGCTTTCTTT.